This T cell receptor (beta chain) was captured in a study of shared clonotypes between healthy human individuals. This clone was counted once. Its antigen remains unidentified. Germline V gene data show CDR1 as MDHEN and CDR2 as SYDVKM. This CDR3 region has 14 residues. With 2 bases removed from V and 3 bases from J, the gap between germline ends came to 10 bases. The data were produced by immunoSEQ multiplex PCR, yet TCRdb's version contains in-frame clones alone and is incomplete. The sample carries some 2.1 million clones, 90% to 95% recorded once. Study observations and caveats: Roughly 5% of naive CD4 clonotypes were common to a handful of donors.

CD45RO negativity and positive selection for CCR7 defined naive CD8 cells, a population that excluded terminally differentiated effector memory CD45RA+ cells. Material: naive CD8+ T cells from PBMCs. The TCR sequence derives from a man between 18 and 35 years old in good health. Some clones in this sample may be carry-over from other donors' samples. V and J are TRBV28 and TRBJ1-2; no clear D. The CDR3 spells CASSLNAGYYGYTF. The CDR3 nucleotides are TGTGCCAGCAGTTTAAACGCCGGATACTATGGCTACACCTTC.